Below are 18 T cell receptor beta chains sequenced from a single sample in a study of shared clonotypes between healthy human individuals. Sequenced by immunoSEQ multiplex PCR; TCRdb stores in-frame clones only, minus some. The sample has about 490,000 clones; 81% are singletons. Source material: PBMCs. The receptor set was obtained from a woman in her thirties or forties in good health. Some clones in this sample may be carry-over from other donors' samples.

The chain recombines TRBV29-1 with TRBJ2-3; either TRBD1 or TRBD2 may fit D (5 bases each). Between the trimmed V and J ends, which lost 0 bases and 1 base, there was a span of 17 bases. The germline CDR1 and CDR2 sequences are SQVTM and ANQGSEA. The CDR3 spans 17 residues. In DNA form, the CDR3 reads TGCAGCGTTGAAGAGGGCCGAGGGGCGCTCGGCACAGATACGCAGTATTTT. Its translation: CSVEEGRGALGTDTQYF.

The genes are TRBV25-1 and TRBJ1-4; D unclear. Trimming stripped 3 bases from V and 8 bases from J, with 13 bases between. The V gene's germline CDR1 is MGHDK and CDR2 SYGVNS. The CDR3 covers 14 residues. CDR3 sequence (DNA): TGTGCCAGCAGTGATAGGCAGTTAGGAGAAAAACTGTTTTTT. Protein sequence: CASSDRQLGEKLFF.

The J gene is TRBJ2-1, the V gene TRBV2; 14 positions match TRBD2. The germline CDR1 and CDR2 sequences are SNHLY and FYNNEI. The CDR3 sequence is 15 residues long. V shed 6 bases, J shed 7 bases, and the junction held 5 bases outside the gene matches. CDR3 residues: CASRRLAGGPNEQFF. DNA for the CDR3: TGTGCCAGCAGGCGACTAGCGGGAGGGCCAAATGAGCAGTTCTTC.

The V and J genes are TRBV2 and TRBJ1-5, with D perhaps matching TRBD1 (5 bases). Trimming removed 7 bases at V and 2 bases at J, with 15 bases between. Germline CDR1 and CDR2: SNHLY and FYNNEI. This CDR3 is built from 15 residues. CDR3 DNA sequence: TGTGCCAGCAACCACTACGGGACGGGCAATCAGCCCCAGCATTTT. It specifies CASNHYGTGNQPQHF.

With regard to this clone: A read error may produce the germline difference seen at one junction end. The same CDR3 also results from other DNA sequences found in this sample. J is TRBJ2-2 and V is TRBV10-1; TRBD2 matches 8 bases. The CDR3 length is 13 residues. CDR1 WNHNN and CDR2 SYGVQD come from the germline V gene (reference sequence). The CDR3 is CASSPGLAGELFF. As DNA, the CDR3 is TGCGCCAGCAGCCCCGGACTAGCCGGGGAGCTATTTTTT.

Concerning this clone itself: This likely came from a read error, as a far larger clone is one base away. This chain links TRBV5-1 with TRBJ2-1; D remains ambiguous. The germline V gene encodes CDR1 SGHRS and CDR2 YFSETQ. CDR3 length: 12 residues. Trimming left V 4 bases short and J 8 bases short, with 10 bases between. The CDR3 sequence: CASSPPGYEQFF. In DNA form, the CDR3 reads TGCGCCAGCAGCCCCCCTGGGTATGAGCAGTTCTTC.

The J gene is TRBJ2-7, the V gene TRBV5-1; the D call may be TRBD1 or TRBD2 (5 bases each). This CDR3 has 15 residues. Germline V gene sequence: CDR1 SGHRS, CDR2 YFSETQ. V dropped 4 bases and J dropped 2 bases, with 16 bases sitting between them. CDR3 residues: CASSRGAISTYEQYF. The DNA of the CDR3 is TGCGCCAGCAGCCGAGGGGCGATTTCTACCTACGAGCAGTACTTC.

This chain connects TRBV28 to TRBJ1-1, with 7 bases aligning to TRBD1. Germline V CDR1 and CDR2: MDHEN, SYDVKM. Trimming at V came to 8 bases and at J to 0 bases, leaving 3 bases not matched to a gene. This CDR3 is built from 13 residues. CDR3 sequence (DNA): TGTGCCAGCCAGGACAGGCTGAACACTGAAGCTTTCTTT. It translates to CASQDRLNTEAFF.

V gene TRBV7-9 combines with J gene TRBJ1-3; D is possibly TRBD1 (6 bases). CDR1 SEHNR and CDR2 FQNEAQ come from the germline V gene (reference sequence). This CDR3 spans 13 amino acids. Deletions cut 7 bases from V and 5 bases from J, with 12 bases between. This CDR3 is CASTRGGRNTIYF. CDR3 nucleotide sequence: TGTGCCAGCACCCGCGGGGGCCGAAACACCATATATTTT.

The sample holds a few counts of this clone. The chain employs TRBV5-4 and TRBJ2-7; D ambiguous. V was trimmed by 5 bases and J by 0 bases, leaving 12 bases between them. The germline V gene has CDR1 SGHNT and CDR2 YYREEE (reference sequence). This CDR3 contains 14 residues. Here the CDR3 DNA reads TGTGCCAGCAGGTGGGAAGGCCCCTCCTACGAGCAGTACTTC. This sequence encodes CASRWEGPSYEQYF.

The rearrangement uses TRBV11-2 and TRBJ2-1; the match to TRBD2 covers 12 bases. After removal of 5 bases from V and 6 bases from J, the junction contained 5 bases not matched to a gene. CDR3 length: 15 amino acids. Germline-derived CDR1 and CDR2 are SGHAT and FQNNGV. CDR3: CASSQSSGRANEQFF. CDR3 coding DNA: TGTGCCAGCAGCCAATCTAGCGGGAGGGCCAATGAGCAGTTCTTC. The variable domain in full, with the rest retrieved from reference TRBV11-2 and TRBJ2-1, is EAGVAQSPRYKIIEKRQSVAFWCNPISGHATLYWYQQILGQGPKLLIQFQNNGVVDDSQLPKDRFSAERLKGVDSTLKIQPAKLEDSAVYLCASSQSSGRANEQFFGPGTRLTVL.

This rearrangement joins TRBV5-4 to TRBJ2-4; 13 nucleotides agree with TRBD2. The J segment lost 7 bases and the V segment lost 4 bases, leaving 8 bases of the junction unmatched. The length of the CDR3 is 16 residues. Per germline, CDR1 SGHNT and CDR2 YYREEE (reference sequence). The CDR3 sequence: CASSLLAGGRKNIQYF. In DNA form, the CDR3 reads TGTGCCAGCAGCCTACTAGCGGGAGGGAGGAAGAACATTCAGTACTTC.

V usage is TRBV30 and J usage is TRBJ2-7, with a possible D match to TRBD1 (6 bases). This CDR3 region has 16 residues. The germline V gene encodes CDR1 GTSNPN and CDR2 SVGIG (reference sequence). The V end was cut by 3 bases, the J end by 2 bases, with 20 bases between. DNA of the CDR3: TGTGCCTGGAGCCAGGGGCCCCGACAGATCCCCTACGAGCAGTACTTC. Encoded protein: CAWSQGPRQIPYEQYF.

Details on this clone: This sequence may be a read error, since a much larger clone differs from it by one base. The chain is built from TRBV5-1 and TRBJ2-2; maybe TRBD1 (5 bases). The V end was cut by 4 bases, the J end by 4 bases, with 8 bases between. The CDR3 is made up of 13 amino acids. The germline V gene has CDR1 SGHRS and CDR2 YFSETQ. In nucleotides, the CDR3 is TGCGCCAGCAGCATGGACATCACCGGGGAGCTGTTTTTT. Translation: CASSMDITGELFF.

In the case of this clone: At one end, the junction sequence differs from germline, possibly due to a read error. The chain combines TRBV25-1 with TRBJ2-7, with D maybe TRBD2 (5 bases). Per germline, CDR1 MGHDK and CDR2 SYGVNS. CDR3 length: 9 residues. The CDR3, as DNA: TGTGCCAGCACGCGGGTTCACTGCTTC. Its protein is CASTRVHCF.

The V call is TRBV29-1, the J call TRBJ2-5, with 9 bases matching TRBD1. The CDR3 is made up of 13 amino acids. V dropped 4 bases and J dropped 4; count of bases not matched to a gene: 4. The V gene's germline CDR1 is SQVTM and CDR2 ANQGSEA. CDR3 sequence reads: CSVGDRVVETQYF. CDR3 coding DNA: TGCAGCGTTGGGGACAGGGTAGTAGAGACCCAGTACTTC.

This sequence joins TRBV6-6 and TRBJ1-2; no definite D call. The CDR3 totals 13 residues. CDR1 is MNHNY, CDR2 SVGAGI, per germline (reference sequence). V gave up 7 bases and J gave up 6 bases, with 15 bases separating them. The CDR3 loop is CASTFFEQNGYTF. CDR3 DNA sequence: TGTGCCAGCACCTTCTTCGAGCAGAATGGCTACACCTTC.

CDR3 loop: CASSLLSQETQYF. In DNA form, the CDR3 reads TGTGCCAGCAGCCTCTTGAGCCAAGAGACCCAGTACTTC. The chain is built from TRBV7-3 and TRBJ2-5, with unresolved D. The CDR3 runs 13 residues. Looked up from germline, CDR1 is SGHTA and CDR2 is FQGTGA. The germline V and J ends were trimmed by 5 bases and 1 base, with 8 bases remaining between them.